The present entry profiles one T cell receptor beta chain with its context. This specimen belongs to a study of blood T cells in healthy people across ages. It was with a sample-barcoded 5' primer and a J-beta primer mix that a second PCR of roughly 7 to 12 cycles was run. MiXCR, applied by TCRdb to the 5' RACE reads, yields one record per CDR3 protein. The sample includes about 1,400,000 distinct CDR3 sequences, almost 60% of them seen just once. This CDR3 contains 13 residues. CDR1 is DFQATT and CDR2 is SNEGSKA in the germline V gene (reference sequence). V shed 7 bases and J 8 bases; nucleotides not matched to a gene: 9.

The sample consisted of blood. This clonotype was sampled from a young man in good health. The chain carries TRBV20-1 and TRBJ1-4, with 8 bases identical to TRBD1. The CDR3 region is CSVPGQAPEKLFF. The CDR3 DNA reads TGCAGTGTTCCGGGACAGGCACCAGAAAAACTGTTTTTT.